The source of this T cell receptor (beta chain) is a study of beta chain features in type 1 diabetes. Study results and limitations: People with Type 1 diabetes carried modestly yet significantly shorter TCRB CDR3s in all four CD4+ subsets. cDNA sequencing could over-represent cells with high TCR expression. Reduced insertions and increased deletions marked VDJ junctions in type 1 diabetes patients.

cDNA synthesis used the whole RNA isolate, giving expressed TCRB sequences. Here immunoSEQ multiplex PCR was the method, and the copy in TCRdb shows in-frame clones only, minus some. The data show approximately 160,000 clones, around 63% seen once. Worth noting for this clone: The antigen remains unidentified.

CDR1 SGHDN and CDR2 FVKESK come from the germline V gene. Trimming took 1 base from V and 3 from J, leaving 17 bases between them. The CDR3 length is 17 residues. CD45RO/CCR7/CD25/CD127/CD95/CD27 staining was used to isolate CD4+ naive, central memory, regulatory and stem cell-like memory cells by sorting. The chain links TRBV14 to TRBJ2-3; no clear D. The TCR originated in a man aged 30-40 years with type 1 diabetes. The specimen sequenced was naive CD4+ T cells from blood. The CDR3 region is CASSQGGSEWWTDTQYF. The CDR3 DNA reads as TGTGCCAGCAGCCAAGGAGGAAGCGAATGGTGGACAGATACGCAGTATTTT.